This T cell receptor (beta chain) was found in a study of cytomegalovirus exposure and HLA in healthy donors. PCR was performed using 60 Vbeta and 13 Jbeta primers. Clones were read by immunoSEQ multiplex PCR, and TCRdb kept only the in-frame ones, dropping some. The sample includes some 76,000 clones. Germline values: CDR1 LGHNA, CDR2 YSLEER. The CDR3 loop spans 19 amino acids. V shed 2 bases and J shed 0 bases, with 20 bases lying between them. The sample taken for sequencing was PBMCs. The receptor was derived from a boy aged 10-17 years in good health and CMV-seronegative. This sequence joins TRBV4-3 and TRBJ1-3, with D uncertain. The CDR3 loop reads CASSQNLGGRRSSGNTIYF. DNA of the CDR3: TGCGCCAGCAGCCAAAACCTAGGCGGGCGGCGGAGCTCTGGAAACACCATATATTTT.